Described below is a single T cell receptor beta chain sequence and its context. Germline V lookup: CDR1 LGHNT, CDR2 FRNRAP. J lost 1 base, V lost 3 bases, and 5 bases had no gene match. CDR3 length equals 16 residues. This entry belongs to a study of cytomegalovirus exposure and HLA in healthy donors. The PCR had 60 Vbeta and 13 Jbeta primers. TCRdb's table, derived via immunoSEQ multiplex PCR, lists solely in-frame clones and lacks some. The sample has under 150,000 clones, roughly 79% seen once; the top ten hold around 1.5%. The gene calls are TRBV12-5 and TRBJ2-3; 9 bases line up with TRBD2. The clonotype was recovered from a woman aged 40 to 50 in good health and CMV-seronegative. Sequenced: PBMCs. The CDR3 DNA reads as TGTGCTAGTGGTTTTGGCGGGGGGGCCCGCACAGATACGCAGTATTTT. Amino acid sequence: CASGFGGGARTDTQYF. The full variable domain, completed using reference TRBV12-5 and TRBJ2-3, is DARVTQTPRHKVTEMGQEVTMRCQPILGHNTVFWYRQTMMQGLELLAYFRNRAPLDDSGMPKDRFSAEMPDATLATLKIQPSEPRDSAVYFCASGFGGGARTDTQYFGPGTRLTVL.